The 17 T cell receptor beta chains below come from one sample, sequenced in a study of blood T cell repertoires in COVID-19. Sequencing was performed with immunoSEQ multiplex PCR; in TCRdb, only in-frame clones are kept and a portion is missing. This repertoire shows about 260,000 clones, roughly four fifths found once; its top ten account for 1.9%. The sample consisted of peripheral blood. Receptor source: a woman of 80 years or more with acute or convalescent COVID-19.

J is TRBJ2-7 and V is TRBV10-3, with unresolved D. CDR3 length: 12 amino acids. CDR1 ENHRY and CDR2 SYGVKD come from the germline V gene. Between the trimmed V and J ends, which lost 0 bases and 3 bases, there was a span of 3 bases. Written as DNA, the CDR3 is TGTGCCATCAGTGAGTCCAGCTACGAGCAGTACTTC. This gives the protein CAISESSYEQYF.

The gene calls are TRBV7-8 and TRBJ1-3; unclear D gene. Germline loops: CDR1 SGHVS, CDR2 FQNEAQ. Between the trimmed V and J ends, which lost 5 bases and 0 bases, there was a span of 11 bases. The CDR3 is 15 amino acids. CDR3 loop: CASSPEVYSGNTIYF. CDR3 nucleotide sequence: TGTGCCAGCAGCCCCGAGGTGTACTCTGGAAACACCATATATTTT. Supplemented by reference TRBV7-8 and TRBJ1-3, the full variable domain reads GAGVSQSPRYKVAKRGQDVALRCDPISGHVSLFWYQQALGQGPEFLTYFQNEAQLDKSGLPSDRFFAERPEGSVSTLKIQRTQQEDSAVYLCASSPEVYSGNTIYFGEGSWLTVV.

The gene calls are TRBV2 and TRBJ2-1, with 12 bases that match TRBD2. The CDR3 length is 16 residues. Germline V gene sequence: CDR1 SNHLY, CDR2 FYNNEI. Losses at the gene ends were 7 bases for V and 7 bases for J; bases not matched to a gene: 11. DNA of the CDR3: TGTGCCAGCACCCCCCTACTAGCGGGAGGTCGGAATGAGCAGTTCTTC. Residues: CASTPLLAGGRNEQFF.

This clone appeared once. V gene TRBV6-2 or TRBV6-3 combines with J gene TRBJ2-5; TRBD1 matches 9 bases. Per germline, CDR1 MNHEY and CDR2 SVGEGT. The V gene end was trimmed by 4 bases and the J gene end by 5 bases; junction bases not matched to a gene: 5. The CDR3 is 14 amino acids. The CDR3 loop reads CASSFYRGRETQYF. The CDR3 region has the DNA TGTGCCAGCAGTTTTTACAGGGGGCGGGAGACCCAGTACTTC.

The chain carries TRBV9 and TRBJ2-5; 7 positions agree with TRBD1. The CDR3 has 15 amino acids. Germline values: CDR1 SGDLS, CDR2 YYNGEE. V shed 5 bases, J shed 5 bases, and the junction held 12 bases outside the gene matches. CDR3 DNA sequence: TGTGCCAGCAGTTCTGACAGGGTCGAGGGGGAGACCCAGTACTTC. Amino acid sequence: CASSSDRVEGETQYF.

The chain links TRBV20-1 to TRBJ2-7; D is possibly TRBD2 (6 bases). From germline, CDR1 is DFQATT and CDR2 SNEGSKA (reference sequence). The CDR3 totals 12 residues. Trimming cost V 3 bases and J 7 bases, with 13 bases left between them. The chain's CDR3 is CSASSGSDEQYF. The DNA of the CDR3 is TGCAGTGCTAGTTCCGGGAGCGATGAGCAGTACTTC.

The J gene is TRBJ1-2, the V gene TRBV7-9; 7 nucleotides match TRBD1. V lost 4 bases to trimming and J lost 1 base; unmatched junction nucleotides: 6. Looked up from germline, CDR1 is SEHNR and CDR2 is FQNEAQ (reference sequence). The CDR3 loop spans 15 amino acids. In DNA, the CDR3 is TGTGCCAGCAGCTCCCAGACAGGGAGTAACTATGGCTACACCTTC. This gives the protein CASSSQTGSNYGYTF.

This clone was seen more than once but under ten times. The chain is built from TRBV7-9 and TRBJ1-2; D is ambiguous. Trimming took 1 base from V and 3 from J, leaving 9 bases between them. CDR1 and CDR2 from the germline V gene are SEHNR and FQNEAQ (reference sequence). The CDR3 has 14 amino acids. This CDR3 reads CASSLGRRDYGYTF. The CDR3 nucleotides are TGTGCCAGCAGCTTAGGTCGCCGAGACTATGGCTACACCTTC.

The chain's CDR3 is CASSPVPGQGSSSYEQYF. For the CDR3, the DNA is TGTGCCAGCAGCCCGGTCCCGGGACAGGGTTCGAGCTCCTACGAGCAGTACTTC. This chain links TRBV5-4 with TRBJ2-7; 9 bases agree with TRBD1. The CDR3 runs 18 residues. Germline lookup yields CDR1 SGHNT and CDR2 YYREEE (reference sequence). J gave up 0 bases and V 4 bases, and 14 bases lay outside the gene matches.

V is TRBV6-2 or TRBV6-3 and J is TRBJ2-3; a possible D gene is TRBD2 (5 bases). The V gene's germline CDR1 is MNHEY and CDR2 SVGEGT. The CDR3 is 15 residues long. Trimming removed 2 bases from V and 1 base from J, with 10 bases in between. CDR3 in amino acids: CASSYIATGTDTQYF. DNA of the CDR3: TGTGCCAGCAGTTACATAGCGACTGGCACAGATACGCAGTATTTT.

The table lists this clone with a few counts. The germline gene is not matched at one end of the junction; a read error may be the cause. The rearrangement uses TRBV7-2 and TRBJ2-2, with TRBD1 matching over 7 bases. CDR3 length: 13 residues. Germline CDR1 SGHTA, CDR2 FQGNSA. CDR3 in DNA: TGTGCCAGCAACTTACAGGGGACCGGGGAGCTGTTTTTT. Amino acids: CASNLQGTGELFF.

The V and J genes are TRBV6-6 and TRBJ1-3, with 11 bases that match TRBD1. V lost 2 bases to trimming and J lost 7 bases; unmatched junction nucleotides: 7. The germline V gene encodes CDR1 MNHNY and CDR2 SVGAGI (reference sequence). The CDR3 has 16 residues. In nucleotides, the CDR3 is TGTGCCAGCAGTTACACTCCGGGACAGGGGGACAACACCATATATTTT. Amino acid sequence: CASSYTPGQGDNTIYF.

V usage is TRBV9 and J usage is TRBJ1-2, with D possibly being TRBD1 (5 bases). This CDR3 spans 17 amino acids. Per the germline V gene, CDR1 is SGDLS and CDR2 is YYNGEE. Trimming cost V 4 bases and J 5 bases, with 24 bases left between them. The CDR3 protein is CASSPWDKTATKYGYTF. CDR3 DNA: TGTGCCAGCAGCCCTTGGGATAAGACAGCAACAAAATATGGCTACACCTTC. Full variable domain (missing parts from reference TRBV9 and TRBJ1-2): DSGVTQTPKHLITATGQRVTLRCSPRSGDLSVYWYQQSLDQGLQFLIQYYNGEERAKGNILERFSAQQFPDLHSELNLSSLELGDSALYFCASSPWDKTATKYGYTFGSGTRLTVV.

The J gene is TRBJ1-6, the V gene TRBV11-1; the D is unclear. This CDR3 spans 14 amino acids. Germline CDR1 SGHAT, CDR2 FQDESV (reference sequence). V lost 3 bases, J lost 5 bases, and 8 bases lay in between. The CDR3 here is CASSLGRNNSPLHF. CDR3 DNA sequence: TGTGCCAGCAGCTTGGGCAGAAATAATTCACCCCTCCACTTT.

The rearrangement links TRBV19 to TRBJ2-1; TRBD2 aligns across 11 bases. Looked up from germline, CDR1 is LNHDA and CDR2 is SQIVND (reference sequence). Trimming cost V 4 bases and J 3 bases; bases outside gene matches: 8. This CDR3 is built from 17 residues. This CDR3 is CASSSLSLAGDYNEQFF. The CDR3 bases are TGTGCCAGTAGTAGCCTCTCACTAGCGGGGGACTACAATGAGCAGTTCTTC.

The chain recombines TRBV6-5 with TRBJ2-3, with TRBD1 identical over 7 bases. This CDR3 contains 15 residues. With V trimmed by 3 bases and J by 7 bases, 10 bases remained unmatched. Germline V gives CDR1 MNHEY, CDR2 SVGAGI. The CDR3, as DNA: TGTGCCAGCAGTTATGACAGGGCCTCTTTAAATACGCAGTATTTT. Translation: CASSYDRASLNTQYF.

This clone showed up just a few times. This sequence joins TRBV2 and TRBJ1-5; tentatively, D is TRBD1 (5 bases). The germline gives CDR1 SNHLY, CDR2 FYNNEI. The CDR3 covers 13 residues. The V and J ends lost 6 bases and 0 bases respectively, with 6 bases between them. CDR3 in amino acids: CASRGDSNQPQHF. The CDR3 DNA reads TGTGCCAGCAGAGGGGATAGCAATCAGCCCCAGCATTTT.